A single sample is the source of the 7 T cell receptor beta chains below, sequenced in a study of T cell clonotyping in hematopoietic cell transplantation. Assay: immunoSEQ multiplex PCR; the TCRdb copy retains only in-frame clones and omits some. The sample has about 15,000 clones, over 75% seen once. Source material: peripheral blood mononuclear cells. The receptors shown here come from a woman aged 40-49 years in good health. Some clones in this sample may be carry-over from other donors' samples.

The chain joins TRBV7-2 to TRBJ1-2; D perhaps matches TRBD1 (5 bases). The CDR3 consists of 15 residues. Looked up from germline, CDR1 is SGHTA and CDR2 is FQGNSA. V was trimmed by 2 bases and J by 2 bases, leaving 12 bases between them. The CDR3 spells CASSLQRDGNYGYTF. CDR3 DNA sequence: TGTGCCAGCAGCTTACAAAGGGACGGGAACTATGGCTACACCTTC.

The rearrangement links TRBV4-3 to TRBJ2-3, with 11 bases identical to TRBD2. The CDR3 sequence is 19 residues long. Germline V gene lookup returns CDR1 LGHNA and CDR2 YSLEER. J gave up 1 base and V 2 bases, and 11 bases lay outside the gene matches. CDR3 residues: CASSQLPTRLAGRTDTQYF. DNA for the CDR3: TGCGCCAGCAGCCAACTCCCGACCAGACTAGCGGGGCGCACAGATACGCAGTATTTT.

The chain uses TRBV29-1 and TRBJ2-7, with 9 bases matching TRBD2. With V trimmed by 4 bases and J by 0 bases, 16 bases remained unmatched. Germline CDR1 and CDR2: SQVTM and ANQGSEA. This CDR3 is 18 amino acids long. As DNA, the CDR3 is TGCAGCGTTGGGGAACCGGGACTAGCTGCTCTAAGCTCCTACGAGCAGTACTTC. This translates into CSVGEPGLAALSSYEQYF.

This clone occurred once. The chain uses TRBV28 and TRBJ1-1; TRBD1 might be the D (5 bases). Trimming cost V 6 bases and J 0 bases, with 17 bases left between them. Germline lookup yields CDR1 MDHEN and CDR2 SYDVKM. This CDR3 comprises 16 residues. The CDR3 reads CASRPPGLPMNTEAFF. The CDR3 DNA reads TGTGCCAGCAGACCTCCGGGACTCCCAATGAACACTGAAGCTTTCTTT.

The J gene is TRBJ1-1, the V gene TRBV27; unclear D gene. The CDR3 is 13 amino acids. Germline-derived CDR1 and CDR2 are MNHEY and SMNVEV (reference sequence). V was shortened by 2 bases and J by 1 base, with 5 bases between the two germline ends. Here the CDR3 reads CASSLLENTEAFF. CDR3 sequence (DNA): TGTGCCAGCAGTTTACTGGAGAACACTGAAGCTTTCTTT.

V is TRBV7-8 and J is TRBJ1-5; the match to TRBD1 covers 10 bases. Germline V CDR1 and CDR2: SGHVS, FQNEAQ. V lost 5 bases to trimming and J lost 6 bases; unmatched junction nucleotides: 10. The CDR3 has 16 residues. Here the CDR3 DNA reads TGTGCCAGCAGCCCTAATAGACAGGGGGCCGTTCAGCCCCAGCATTTT. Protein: CASSPNRQGAVQPQHF. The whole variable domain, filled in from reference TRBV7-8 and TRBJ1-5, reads GAGVSQSPRYKVAKRGQDVALRCDPISGHVSLFWYQQALGQGPEFLTYFQNEAQLDKSGLPSDRFFAERPEGSVSTLKIQRTQQEDSAVYLCASSPNRQGAVQPQHFGDGTRLSIL.

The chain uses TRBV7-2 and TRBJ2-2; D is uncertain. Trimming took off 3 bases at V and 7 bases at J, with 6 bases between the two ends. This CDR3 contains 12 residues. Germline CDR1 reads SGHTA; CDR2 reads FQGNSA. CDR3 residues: CASSLFGGELFF. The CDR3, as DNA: TGTGCCAGCAGCTTGTTTGGCGGGGAGCTGTTTTTT. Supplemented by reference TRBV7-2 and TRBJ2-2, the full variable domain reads GAGVSQSPSNKVTEKGKDVELRCDPISGHTALYWYRQSLGQGLEFLIYFQGNSAPDKSGLPSDRFSAERTGGSVSTLTIQRTQQEDSAVYLCASSLFGGELFFGEGSRLTVL.